Reported below is one TCR beta chain. Its antigen is currently unknown. This sample was taken from a study of T cell repertoires in cytomegalovirus infection. The overall study: Both a matching HLA type and CMV infection were indicated by public TCR beta signatures.

Using its own MiXCR run on the reads, TCRdb lists one record per CDR3 protein. This sample yields 900,000 to 950,000 distinct CDR3 sequences, of which approximately 31% are seen a single time; under 15% belongs to the top ten. This sequence was found in a human donor in good health (CMV status not recorded). Some clones in this sample may be carry-over from other donors' samples. This sample comprised cultured CD8+ T cells from PBMCs, obtained from culture after CMV antigen stimulation.

This chain's CDR3 is CASSYSFTGEGETQYF. In DNA form, the CDR3 reads TGTGCCAGCAGTTACTCTTTTACAGGGGAGGGAGAGACCCAGTACTTC. The chain combines TRBV6-8 with TRBJ2-5; D tentatively fits TRBD1 or TRBD2 (7 bases each). Germline assignment: CDR1 MNHGY and CDR2 SAAAGT. This CDR3 has 16 residues. V lost 0 bases, J lost 4 bases, and 15 bases lay in between.